This TCR beta chain comes out of a study of control samples from healthy donors and cancer patients. V was clipped by 6 bases and J by 3 bases, with 26 bases between them. The CDR3 loop spans 18 amino acids. Germline-derived CDR1 and CDR2 are MDHEN and SYDVKM. Sequencing used immunoSEQ multiplex PCR; TCRdb keeps in-frame clones, though not all of them. The sample holds under 200,000 clones, roughly 95% seen once. What was sequenced was blood. The V gene is TRBV28, the J gene TRBJ1-1; possible D gene TRBD1, 6 bases. The sequence came from a woman aged 25 to 45 in good health. The CDR3 loop reads CASRPTLIKGQRDTEAFF. The CDR3 region has the DNA TGTGCCAGCAGACCCACATTAATCAAGGGACAAAGGGACACTGAAGCTTTCTTT. Using reference TRBV28 and TRBJ1-1 for the parts outside the CDR3, the full variable domain is DVKVTQSSRYLVKRTGEKVFLECVQDMDHENMFWYRQDPGLGLRLIYFSYDVKMKEKGDIPEGYSVSREKKERFSLILESASTNQTSMYLCASRPTLIKGQRDTEAFFGQGTRLTVV.